This TCR beta chain was profiled in a study of shared clonotypes between healthy human individuals. Study details: The study drew on a couple of women and a few men aged 18 to 49 as donors.

This CDR3 contains 16 residues. V dropped 5 bases and J dropped 5 bases, with 19 bases sitting between them. The V gene's germline CDR1 is SGHRS and CDR2 YFSETQ. The repertoire was sequenced with immunoSEQ multiplex PCR; TCRdb's copy has only in-frame clones and lacks some. This repertoire shows 450,000 to 500,000 clones, 70% to 85% found once; its top ten account for approximately 12%. Concerning this clone itself: Its antigen is undetermined.

Study observations and caveats: Clonotype sharing levels among donors were expected to vary with sequencing depth.

The sample taken for sequencing was PBMCs. The gene calls are TRBV5-1 and TRBJ1-4, with a tentative D call TRBD1 (5 bases). This TCR came from a middle-aged woman in good health. Some clones in this sample may be carry-over from other donors' samples. The CDR3 is CASSQIEGAQNEKLFF. The DNA of the CDR3 is TGCGCCAGCAGTCAAATAGAAGGGGCGCAAAATGAAAAACTGTTTTTT.